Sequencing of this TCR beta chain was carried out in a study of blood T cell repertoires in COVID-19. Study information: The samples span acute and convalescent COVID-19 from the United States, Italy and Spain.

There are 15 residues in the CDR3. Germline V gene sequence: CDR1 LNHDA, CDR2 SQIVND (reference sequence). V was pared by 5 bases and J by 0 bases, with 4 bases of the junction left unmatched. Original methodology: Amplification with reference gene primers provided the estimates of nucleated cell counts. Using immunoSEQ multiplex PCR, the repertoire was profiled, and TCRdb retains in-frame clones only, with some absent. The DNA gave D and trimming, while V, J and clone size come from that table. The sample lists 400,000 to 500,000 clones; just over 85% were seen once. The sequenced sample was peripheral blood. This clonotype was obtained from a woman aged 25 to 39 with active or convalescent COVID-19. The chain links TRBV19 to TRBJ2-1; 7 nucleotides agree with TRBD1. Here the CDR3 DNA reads TGTGCCAGTAGTGCCACAGGGGCCTCCTACAATGAGCAGTTCTTC. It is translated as CASSATGASYNEQFF.